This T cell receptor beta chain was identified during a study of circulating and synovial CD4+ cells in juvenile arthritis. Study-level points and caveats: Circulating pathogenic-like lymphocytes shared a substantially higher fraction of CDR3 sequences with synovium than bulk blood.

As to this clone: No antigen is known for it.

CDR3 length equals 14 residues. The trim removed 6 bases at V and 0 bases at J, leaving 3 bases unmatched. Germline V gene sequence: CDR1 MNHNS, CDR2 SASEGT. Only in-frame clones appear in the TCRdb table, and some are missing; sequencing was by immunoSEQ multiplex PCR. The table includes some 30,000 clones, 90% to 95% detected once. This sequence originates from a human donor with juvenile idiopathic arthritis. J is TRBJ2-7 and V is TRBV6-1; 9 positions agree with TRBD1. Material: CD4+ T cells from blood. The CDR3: CASRGQGSSYEQYF. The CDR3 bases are TGTGCCAGCAGGGGACAGGGAAGCTCCTACGAGCAGTACTTC.